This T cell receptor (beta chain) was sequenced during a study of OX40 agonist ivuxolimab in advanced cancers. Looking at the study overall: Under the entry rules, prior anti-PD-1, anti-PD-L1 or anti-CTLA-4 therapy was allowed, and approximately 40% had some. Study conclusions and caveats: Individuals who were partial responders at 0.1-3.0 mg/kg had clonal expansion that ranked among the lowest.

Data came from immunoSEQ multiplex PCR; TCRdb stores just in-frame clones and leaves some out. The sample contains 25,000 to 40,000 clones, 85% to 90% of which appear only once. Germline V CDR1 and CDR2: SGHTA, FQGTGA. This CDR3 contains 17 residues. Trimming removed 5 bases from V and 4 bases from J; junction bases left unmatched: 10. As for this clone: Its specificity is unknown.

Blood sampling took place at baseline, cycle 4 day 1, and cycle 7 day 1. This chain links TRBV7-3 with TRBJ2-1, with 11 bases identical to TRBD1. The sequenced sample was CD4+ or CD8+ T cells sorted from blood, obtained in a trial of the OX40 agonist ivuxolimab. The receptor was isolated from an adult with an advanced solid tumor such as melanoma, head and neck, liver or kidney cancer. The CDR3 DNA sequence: TGTGCCAGCAGCCCCACAACCGGGACAGGGGGATACAATGAGCAGTTCTTC. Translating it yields CASSPTTGTGGYNEQFF.